Sequencing of this T cell receptor beta chain was carried out in a study of CD8 T cells in Susac syndrome. Germline lookup yields CDR1 SGHTA and CDR2 FQGNSA. With 2 bases removed from V and 1 base from J, the gap between germline ends came to 12 bases. This CDR3 is 16 amino acids long. Blood CD8+ and CD4+ T cells underwent high-throughput TCR beta sequencing. Negative isolation yielded CD4+ and CD8+ T cells, and FACS enriched TEMRA cells. After extraction with the RNeasy kit, roughly 0.5 to 1 ug of the RNA was reverse transcribed using random hexamers. An immunoSEQ multiplex PCR amplified TCR beta CDR3 over 54 Vbeta and 13 Jbeta. TCRdb fed the immunoSEQ multiplex PCR reads into MiXCR, producing one record per CDR3 protein. The sample shows hundreds of thousands of distinct CDR3 sequences, over 75% of them seen only once.

The source is a human donor with multiple sclerosis. Sequenced material: CD8+ T cells from PBMCs. The chain employs TRBV7-2 and TRBJ2-1; possibly TRBD2 for D (5 bases). The DNA of the CDR3 is TGTGCCAGCAGCTTATCACCCGGACTTTCCTACAATGAGCAGTTCTTC. Translated, it gives CASSLSPGLSYNEQFF. Looking up the rest from reference TRBV7-2 and TRBJ2-1 gives the full variable domain: GAGVSQSPSNKVTEKGKDVELRCDPISGHTALYWYRQSLGQGLEFLIYFQGNSAPDKSGLPSDRFSAERTGGSVSTLTIQRTQQEDSAVYLCASSLSPGLSYNEQFFGPGTRLTVL.